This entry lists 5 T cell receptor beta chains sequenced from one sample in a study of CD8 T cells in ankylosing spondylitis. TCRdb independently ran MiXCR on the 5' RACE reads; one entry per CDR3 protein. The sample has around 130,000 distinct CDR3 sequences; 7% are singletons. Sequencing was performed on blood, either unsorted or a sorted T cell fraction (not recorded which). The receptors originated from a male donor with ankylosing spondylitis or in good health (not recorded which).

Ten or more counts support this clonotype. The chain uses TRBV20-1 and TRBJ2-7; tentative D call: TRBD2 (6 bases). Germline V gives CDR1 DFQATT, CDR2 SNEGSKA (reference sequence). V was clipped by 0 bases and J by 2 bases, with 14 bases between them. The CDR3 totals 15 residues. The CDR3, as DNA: TGCAGTGCTAGAGATGAGACTAGAGGGCCCTACGAGCAGTACTTC. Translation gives CSARDETRGPYEQYF.

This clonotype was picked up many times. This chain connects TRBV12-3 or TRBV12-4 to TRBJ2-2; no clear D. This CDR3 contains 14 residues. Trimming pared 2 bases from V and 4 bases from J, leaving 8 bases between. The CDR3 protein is CASSLSGPTGELFF. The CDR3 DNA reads TGTGCCAGCAGTTTATCGGGTCCCACCGGGGAGCTGTTTTTT.

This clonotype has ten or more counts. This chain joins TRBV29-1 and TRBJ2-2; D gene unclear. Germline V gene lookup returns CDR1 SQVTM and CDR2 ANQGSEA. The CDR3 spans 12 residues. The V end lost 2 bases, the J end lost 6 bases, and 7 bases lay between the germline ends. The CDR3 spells CSVEKDSGELFF. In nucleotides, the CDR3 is TGCAGCGTTGAAAAAGACTCCGGGGAGCTGTTTTTT.

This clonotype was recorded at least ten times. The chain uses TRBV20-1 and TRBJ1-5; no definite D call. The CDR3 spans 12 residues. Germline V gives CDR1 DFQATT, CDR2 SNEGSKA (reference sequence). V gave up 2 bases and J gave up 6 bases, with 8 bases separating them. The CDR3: CSARFLIQPQHF. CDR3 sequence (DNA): TGCAGTGCTAGATTTTTAATTCAGCCCCAGCATTTT.

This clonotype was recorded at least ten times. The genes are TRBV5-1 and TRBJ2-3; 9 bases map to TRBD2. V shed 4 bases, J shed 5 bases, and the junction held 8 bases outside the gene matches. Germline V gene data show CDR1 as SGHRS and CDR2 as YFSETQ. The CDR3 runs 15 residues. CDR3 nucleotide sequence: TGCGCCAGCAGCGAGGCGGGGGGGCAAGTAGATACGCAGTATTTT. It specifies CASSEAGGQVDTQYF. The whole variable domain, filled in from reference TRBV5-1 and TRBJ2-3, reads KAGVTQTPRYLIKTRGQQVTLSCSPISGHRSVSWYQQTPGQGLQFLFEYFSETQRNKGNFPGRFSGRQFSNSRSEMNVSTLELGDSALYLCASSEAGGQVDTQYFGPGTRLTVL.